The next 12 T cell receptor beta chains were all read from a single sample in a study of technical replicates of blood from a handful of donors. TCRdb's copy holds only in-frame clones and misses some; the assay was immunoSEQ multiplex PCR. Among more than 70,000 clones listed, approximately 97% were seen once. The sample taken for sequencing was T cells isolated from PBMCs. These receptors were collected from a human donor in good health.

The chain couples TRBV28 to TRBJ1-2; D gene unclear. Germline V CDR1 and CDR2: MDHEN, SYDVKM. The CDR3 runs 15 residues. With 3 bases removed from V and 1 base from J, the gap between germline ends came to 12 bases. The CDR3 DNA is TGTGCCAGCAGTTTGGCTCGGAGAAATAACTATGGCTACACCTTC. Translated: CASSLARRNNYGYTF.

V usage is TRBV19 and J usage is TRBJ2-7; 10 bases fit TRBD2. Germline-derived CDR1 and CDR2 are LNHDA and SQIVND (reference sequence). V trimming: 6 bases; J trimming: 5 bases; junction bases outside the gene matches: 10. The CDR3 contains 15 residues. The CDR3 is CASREAGGRSHEQYF. CDR3 in DNA: TGTGCCAGTAGAGAAGCGGGGGGGCGGTCCCACGAGCAGTACTTC.

This clone was recorded only once. The rearrangement links TRBV7-9 to TRBJ2-7; D is possibly TRBD2 (5 bases). The germline gives CDR1 SEHNR, CDR2 FQNEAQ (reference sequence). The V end lost 6 bases, the J end lost 4 bases, and 13 bases lay between the germline ends. CDR3 length: 13 amino acids. CDR3 DNA: TGTGCCAGCAGTGACCAGCGGATATACGAGCAGTACTTC. Protein: CASSDQRIYEQYF.

This clone has just one count. V gene TRBV5-4 combines with J gene TRBJ1-3; D is unresolved. Trimming left V 4 bases short and J 1 base short, with 6 bases between. This CDR3 is built from 13 residues. Germline CDR1 and CDR2: SGHNT and YYREEE (reference sequence). The CDR3 sequence: CASSRGSGNTIYF. The CDR3 nucleotides read TGTGCCAGCAGCCGAGGATCTGGAAACACCATATATTTT.

This chain links TRBV14 with TRBJ2-3, with no clear D. In germline, CDR1 is SGHDN, CDR2 FVKESK. This CDR3 contains 12 residues. Trimming shortened V by 1 base and J by 7 bases, and 6 bases separated the two germline ends. The CDR3 region has the DNA TGTGCCAGCAGCCAAGTTCAAAATACGCAGTATTTT. This translates into CASSQVQNTQYF.

The V gene is TRBV6-5, the J gene TRBJ1-2, with D possibly being TRBD1 (5 bases). V was clipped by 2 bases and J by 5 bases, with 15 bases between them. Per germline, CDR1 MNHEY and CDR2 SVGAGI. CDR3 length equals 15 residues. CDR3 DNA: TGTGCCAGCAGTTACGACGGAGACAGACCTTATGGCTACACCTTC. Translating gives CASSYDGDRPYGYTF.

The chain recombines TRBV6-5 with TRBJ1-1; a possible D gene is TRBD1 (5 bases). V was trimmed by 2 bases and J by 3 bases, leaving 7 bases between them. The CDR3 contains 13 residues. The germline gives CDR1 MNHEY, CDR2 SVGAGI. CDR3 nucleotides: TGTGCCAGCAGTTACAAAGGGGACACTGAAGCTTTCTTT. The encoded protein is CASSYKGDTEAFF.

The gene calls are TRBV30 and TRBJ2-7; D is possibly TRBD2 (7 bases). The CDR3 is 12 residues long. Trimming took off 3 bases at V and 7 bases at J, with 13 bases between the two ends. CDR1 and CDR2 from the germline V gene are GTSNPN and SVGIG (reference sequence). CDR3 nucleotides: TGTGCCTGGAGCGCTAAGGGGGGGGAGCAGTACTTC. Translating it yields CAWSAKGGEQYF.

V usage is TRBV4-1 and J usage is TRBJ1-2; 7 nucleotides line up with TRBD1. The germline gives CDR1 MGHRA, CDR2 YSYEKL. This CDR3 is built from 14 residues. After removal of 8 bases from V and 6 bases from J, the junction contained 12 bases not matched to a gene. The CDR3 coding sequence is TGCGCCAGCCAAGGTAGGGGGCGCGACAATGGCTACACCTTC. Its protein is CASQGRGRDNGYTF.

V gene TRBV13 combines with J gene TRBJ2-1; TRBD1 might be the D (6 bases). The CDR3 consists of 14 residues. CDR1 PRHDT and CDR2 FYEKMQ come from the germline V gene (reference sequence). V lost 5 bases, J lost 4 bases, and 12 bases lay in between. The CDR3 sequence is CASSHTTGYNEQFF. CDR3 nucleotide sequence: TGTGCCAGCAGCCATACGACAGGTTACAATGAGCAGTTCTTC.

This chain connects TRBV19 to TRBJ2-1; 7 bases are a match to TRBD2. Trimming removed 0 bases from V and 4 bases from J; junction bases left unmatched: 3. The CDR3 is 15 residues long. Germline V gene lookup returns CDR1 LNHDA and CDR2 SQIVND (reference sequence). CDR3 protein: CASSIDLAEYNEQFF. The CDR3 nucleotides are TGTGCCAGTAGTATAGATCTAGCGGAGTACAATGAGCAGTTCTTC.

The V call is TRBV5-1, the J call TRBJ2-7, with TRBD1 identical over 8 bases. Trimming took 3 bases from V and 3 from J; bases not matched to a gene: 5. Per germline, CDR1 SGHRS and CDR2 YFSETQ. The CDR3 is 14 amino acids. Here the CDR3 reads CASSSGQDVYEQYF. The CDR3 DNA reads TGCGCCAGCAGCTCGGGACAGGACGTCTACGAGCAGTACTTC.